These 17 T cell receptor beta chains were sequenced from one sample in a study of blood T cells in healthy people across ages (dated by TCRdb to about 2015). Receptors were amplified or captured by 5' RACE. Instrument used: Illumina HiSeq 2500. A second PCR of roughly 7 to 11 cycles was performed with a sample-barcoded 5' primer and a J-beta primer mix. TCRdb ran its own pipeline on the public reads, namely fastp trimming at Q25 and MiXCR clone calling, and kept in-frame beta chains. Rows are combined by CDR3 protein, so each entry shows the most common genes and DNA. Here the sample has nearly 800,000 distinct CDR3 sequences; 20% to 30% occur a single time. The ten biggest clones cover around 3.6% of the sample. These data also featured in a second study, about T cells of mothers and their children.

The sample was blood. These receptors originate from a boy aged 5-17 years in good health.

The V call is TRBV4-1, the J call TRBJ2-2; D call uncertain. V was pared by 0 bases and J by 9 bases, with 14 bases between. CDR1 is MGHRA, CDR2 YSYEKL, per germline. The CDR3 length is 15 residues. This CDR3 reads CASSQENFPRRELFF. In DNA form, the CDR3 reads TGCGCCAGCAGCCAAGAAAACTTCCCCCGGCGGGAGCTGTTTTTT.

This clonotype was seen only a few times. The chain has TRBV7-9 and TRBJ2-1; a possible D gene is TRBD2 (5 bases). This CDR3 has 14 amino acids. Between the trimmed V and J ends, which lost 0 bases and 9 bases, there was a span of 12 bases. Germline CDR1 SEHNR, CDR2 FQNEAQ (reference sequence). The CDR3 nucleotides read TGTGCCAGCAGCTTAGCACTATTTGCGGGTGAGCAGTTCTTC. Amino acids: CASSLALFAGEQFF. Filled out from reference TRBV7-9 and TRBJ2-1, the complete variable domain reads DTGVSQNPRHKITKRGQNVTFRCDPISEHNRLYWYRQTLGQGPEFLTYFQNEAQLEKSRLLSDRFSAERPKGSFSTLEIQRTEQGDSAMYLCASSLALFAGEQFFGPGTRLTVL.

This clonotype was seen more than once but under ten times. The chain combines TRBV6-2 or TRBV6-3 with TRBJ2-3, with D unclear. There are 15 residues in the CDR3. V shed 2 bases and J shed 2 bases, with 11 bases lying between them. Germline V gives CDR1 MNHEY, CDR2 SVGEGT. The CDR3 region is CASSYLGRVTDTQYF. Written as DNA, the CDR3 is TGTGCCAGCAGTTACCTAGGTCGGGTCACAGATACGCAGTATTTT.

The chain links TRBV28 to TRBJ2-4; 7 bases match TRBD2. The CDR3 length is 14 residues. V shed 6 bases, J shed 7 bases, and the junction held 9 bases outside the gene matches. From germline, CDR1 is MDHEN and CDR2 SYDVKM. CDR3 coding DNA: TGTGCCAGCAGCACCCGTGCAGCGGGGAACATTCAGTACTTC. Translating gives CASSTRAAGNIQYF.

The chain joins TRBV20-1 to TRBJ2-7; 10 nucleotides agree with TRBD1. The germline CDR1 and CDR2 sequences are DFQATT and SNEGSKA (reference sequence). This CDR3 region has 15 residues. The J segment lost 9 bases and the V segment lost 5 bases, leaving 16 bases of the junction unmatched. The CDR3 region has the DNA TGCAGTGCTCCTTGGGGACAGGGGATAGTTGAGGGGCAGTACTTC. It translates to CSAPWGQGIVEGQYF.

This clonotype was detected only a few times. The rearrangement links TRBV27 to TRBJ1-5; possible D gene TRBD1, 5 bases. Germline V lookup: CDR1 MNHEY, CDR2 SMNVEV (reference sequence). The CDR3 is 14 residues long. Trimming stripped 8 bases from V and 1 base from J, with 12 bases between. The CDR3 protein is CASGDWDSNQPQHF. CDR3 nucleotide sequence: TGTGCCAGCGGAGACTGGGACAGCAATCAGCCCCAGCATTTT.

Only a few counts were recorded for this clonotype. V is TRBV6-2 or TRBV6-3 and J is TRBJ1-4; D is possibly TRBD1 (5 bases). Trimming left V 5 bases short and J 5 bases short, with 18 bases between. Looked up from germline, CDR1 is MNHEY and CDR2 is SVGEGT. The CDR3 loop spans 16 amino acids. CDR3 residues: CASSPETGEDNEKLFF. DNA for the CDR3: TGTGCCAGCAGTCCCGAAACAGGCGAAGACAATGAAAAACTGTTTTTT.

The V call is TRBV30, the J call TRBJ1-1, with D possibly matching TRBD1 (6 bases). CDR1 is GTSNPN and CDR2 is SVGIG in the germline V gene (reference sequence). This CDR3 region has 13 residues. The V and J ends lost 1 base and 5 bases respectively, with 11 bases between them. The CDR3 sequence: CAWSGGGGTEAFF. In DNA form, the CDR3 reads TGTGCCTGGAGTGGGGGAGGGGGGACTGAAGCTTTCTTT.

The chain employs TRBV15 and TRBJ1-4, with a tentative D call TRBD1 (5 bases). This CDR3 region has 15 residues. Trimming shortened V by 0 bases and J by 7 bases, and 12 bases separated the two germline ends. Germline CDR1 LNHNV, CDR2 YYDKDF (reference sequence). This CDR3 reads CATSRDKMGGEKLFF. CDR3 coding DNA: TGTGCCACCAGCAGAGATAAAATGGGGGGTGAAAAACTGTTTTTT.

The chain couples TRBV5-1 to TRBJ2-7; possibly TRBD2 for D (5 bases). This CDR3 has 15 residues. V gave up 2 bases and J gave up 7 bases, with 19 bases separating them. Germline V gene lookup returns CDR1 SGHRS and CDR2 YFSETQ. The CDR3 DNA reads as TGCGCCAGCAGCTTAGAGGGTCTATTCCCTAGGGAGCAGTACTTC. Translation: CASSLEGLFPREQYF.

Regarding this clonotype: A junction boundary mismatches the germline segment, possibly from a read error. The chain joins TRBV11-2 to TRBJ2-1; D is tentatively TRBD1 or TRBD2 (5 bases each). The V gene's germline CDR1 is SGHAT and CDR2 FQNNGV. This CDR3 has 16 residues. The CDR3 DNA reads TGTGCCAGCAGCAAAAGACAGACTATGCCCTACAACGAGCAGTTCTTC. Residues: CASSKRQTMPYNEQFF. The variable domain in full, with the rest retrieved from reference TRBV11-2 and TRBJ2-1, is EAGVAQSPRYKIIEKRQSVAFWCNPISGHATLYWYQQILGQGPKLLIQFQNNGVVDDSQLPKDRFSAERLKGVDSTLKIQPAKLEDSAVYLCASSKRQTMPYNEQFFGPGTRLTVL.

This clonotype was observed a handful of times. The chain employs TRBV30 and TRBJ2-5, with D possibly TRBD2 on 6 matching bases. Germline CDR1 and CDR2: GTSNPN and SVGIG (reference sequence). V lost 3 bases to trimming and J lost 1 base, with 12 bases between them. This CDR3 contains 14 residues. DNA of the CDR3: TGTGCCTGGAGCCTCCTCGGGGGCCAAGAGACCCAGTACTTC. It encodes CAWSLLGGQETQYF.

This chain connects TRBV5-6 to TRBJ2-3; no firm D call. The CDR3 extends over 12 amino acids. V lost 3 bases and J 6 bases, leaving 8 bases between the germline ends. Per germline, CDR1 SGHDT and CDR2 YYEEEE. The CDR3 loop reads CASSWSWDTQYF. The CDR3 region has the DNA TGTGCCAGCAGCTGGAGTTGGGATACGCAGTATTTT.

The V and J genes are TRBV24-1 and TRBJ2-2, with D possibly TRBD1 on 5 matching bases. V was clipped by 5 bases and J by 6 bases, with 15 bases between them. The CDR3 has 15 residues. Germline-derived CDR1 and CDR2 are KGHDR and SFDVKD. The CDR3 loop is CATSGRPGHPGELFF. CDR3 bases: TGTGCCACCAGTGGGAGACCTGGACACCCCGGGGAGCTGTTTTTT.

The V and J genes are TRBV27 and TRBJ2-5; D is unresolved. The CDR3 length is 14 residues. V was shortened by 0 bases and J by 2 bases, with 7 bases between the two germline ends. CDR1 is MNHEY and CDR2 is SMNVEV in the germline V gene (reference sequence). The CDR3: CASSLSIPQETQYF. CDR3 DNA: TGTGCCAGCAGTTTATCGATACCACAAGAGACCCAGTACTTC.

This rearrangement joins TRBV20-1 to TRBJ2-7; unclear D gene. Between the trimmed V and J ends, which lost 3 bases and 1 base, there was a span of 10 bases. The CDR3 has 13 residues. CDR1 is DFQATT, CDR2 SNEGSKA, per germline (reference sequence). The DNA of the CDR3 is TGCAGTGCTAGGACACCTGTTTCCTACGAGCAGTACTTC. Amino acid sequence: CSARTPVSYEQYF.

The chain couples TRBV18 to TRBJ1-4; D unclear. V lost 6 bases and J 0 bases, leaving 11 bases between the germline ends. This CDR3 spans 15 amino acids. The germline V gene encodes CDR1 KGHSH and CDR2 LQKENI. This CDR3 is CASSRTEATNEKLFF. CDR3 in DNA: TGTGCCAGCTCCCGAACAGAGGCAACTAATGAAAAACTGTTTTTT.